This passage covers 18 T cell receptor beta chains from one sample sequenced in a study of blood T cell repertoires in COVID-19. Libraries were prepared by immunoSEQ multiplex PCR; TCRdb keeps only in-frame clonotypes and omits some of them. The sample comprises 150,000 to 200,000 clones, 82% of which are singletons, and under 9% rests with the top ten. Sequenced material: peripheral blood. These receptors originate from a woman aged 35 to 49 with COVID-19, enrolled during active disease.

In its sample, this clone was seen once. V gene TRBV7-9 combines with J gene TRBJ1-5, with 8 bases that match TRBD1. The germline CDR1 and CDR2 sequences are SEHNR and FQNEAQ (reference sequence). The J segment lost 6 bases and the V segment lost 3 bases, leaving 4 bases of the junction unmatched. This CDR3 contains 14 residues. In nucleotides, the CDR3 is TGTGCCAGCAGCTTTCAGGGGGCTGGTCAGCCCCAGCATTTT. The encoded protein is CASSFQGAGQPQHF.

The chain couples TRBV29-1 to TRBJ2-1; 7 bases match TRBD1. The ends lost 3 bases at V and 7 bases at J; junction bases unmatched: 6. This CDR3 comprises 13 residues. Germline V lookup: CDR1 SQVTM, CDR2 ANQGSEA. The CDR3 DNA is TGCAGCGTTGACCGGGACAGTATGAATGAGCAGTTCTTC. Protein sequence: CSVDRDSMNEQFF.

This clone was seen a few times. The chain joins TRBV15 to TRBJ2-7, with 8 bases lining up with TRBD2. After removal of 5 bases from V and 6 bases from J, the junction contained 12 bases not matched to a gene. This CDR3 is built from 15 residues. From germline, CDR1 is LNHNV and CDR2 YYDKDF (reference sequence). The CDR3 region has the DNA TGTGCCACCAGCCCGGTCTCGGGGGGGCTGGGCGAGCAGTACTTC. Protein sequence: CATSPVSGGLGEQYF.

The rearrangement joins TRBV2 to TRBJ1-5; 9 nucleotides align to TRBD1. There are 15 residues in the CDR3. J gave up 1 base and V 6 bases, and 4 bases lay outside the gene matches. Germline V lookup: CDR1 SNHLY, CDR2 FYNNEI. CDR3 nucleotides: TGTGCCAGCAGGGGAACAGGGGGCAGCAATCAGCCCCAGCATTTT. This gives the protein CASRGTGGSNQPQHF.

V is TRBV24-1 and J is TRBJ1-5, with D unresolved. V gave up 4 bases and J gave up 4 bases, with 4 bases separating them. CDR1 is KGHDR, CDR2 SFDVKD, per germline. The CDR3 is made up of 12 amino acids. The CDR3, as DNA: TGTGCCACCAGTGACGTAAATCAGCCCCAGCATTTT. Its protein product is CATSDVNQPQHF.

The gene calls are TRBV7-9 and TRBJ2-2; D might be TRBD2 (5 bases). Germline lookup yields CDR1 SEHNR and CDR2 FQNEAQ (reference sequence). The CDR3 loop spans 15 amino acids. Trimming removed 4 bases at V and 2 bases at J, with 11 bases between. The CDR3 bases are TGTGCCAGCAGCTCGGGAATCTATAACACCGGGGAGCTGTTTTTT. Protein sequence: CASSSGIYNTGELFF. The variable domain in full, completed from reference TRBV7-9 and TRBJ2-2, reads DTGVSQNPRHKITKRGQNVTFRCDPISEHNRLYWYRQTLGQGPEFLTYFQNEAQLEKSRLLSDRFSAERPKGSFSTLEIQRTEQGDSAMYLCASSSGIYNTGELFFGEGSRLTVL.

The chain joins TRBV28 to TRBJ1-1, with D tentatively TRBD1 (5 bases). Germline assignment: CDR1 MDHEN and CDR2 SYDVKM. CDR3 length: 17 amino acids. With 2 bases removed from V and 2 bases from J, the gap between germline ends came to 18 bases. CDR3 bases: TGTGCCAGCAGTTTACCCGCAACCCCGACAGTAAACACTGAAGCTTTCTTT. It translates to CASSLPATPTVNTEAFF.

The chain has TRBV7-9 and TRBJ2-1; D remains ambiguous. Germline CDR1 is SEHNR and CDR2 is FQNEAQ (reference sequence). CDR3 size: 13 residues. Trimming removed 2 bases from V and 8 bases from J, with 10 bases in between. The CDR3 region has the DNA TGTGCCAGCAGCTTACCCCCTTTAGATGAGCAGTTCTTC. As protein: CASSLPPLDEQFF. The variable domain in full, with the rest retrieved from reference TRBV7-9 and TRBJ2-1, is DTGVSQNPRHKITKRGQNVTFRCDPISEHNRLYWYRQTLGQGPEFLTYFQNEAQLEKSRLLSDRFSAERPKGSFSTLEIQRTEQGDSAMYLCASSLPPLDEQFFGPGTRLTVL.

The chain is built from TRBV7-2 and TRBJ2-5; perhaps TRBD1 as D (5 bases). This CDR3 region has 16 residues. V gave up 2 bases and J gave up 5 bases, with 18 bases separating them. Germline CDR1 reads SGHTA; CDR2 reads FQGNSA. The CDR3 DNA follows: TGTGCCAGCAGCTTAAATGGCGTAGGGGTAGGGGAGACCCAGTACTTC. Residues: CASSLNGVGVGETQYF.

This rearrangement joins TRBV3-1 (or the pseudogene TRBV3-2) to TRBJ2-5; TRBD1 matches at 11 bases. The CDR3 is 14 residues long. V trimming: 5 bases; J trimming: 2 bases; junction bases outside the gene matches: 1. CDR1 is LGHDT, CDR2 YNNKEL, per germline (reference sequence). CDR3 amino acids: CASSRDRGQETQYF. The CDR3, as DNA: TGTGCCAGCAGCAGGGACAGGGGGCAAGAGACCCAGTACTTC.

On this clone: This sample includes further DNA sequences coding for the same CDR3. The chain is built from TRBV2 and TRBJ2-2; D call uncertain. V lost 4 bases, J lost 2 bases, and 8 bases lay in between. Germline lookup yields CDR1 SNHLY and CDR2 FYNNEI. The CDR3 consists of 14 residues. CDR3 protein: CASSVTVNTGELFF. CDR3 bases: TGTGCCAGCAGTGTTACGGTTAACACCGGGGAGCTGTTTTTT.

The genes are TRBV7-8 and TRBJ2-1; 7 positions agree with TRBD2. The CDR3 extends over 18 amino acids. The junction had 16 bases not matched to a gene; V was cut back by 1 base and J by 7 bases. Germline V CDR1 and CDR2: SGHVS, FQNEAQ. The CDR3 nucleotides are TGTGCCAGCAGCTTAGTCGCGAGCCTAGCGGCCTTACAGAATGAGCAGTTCTTC. Protein: CASSLVASLAALQNEQFF.

This chain uses TRBV18 with TRBJ2-1; 12 nucleotides align to TRBD1. CDR3 length equals 15 residues. Per the germline V gene, CDR1 is KGHSH and CDR2 is LQKENI. J gave up 9 bases and V 0 bases, and 3 bases lay outside the gene matches. The CDR3 region has the DNA TGTGCCAGCTCACCACCGGGACAGGGGGCGAGTGAGCAGTTCTTC. Its translation is CASSPPGQGASEQFF. The full variable domain, completed using reference TRBV18 and TRBJ2-1, is NAGVMQNPRHLVRRRGQEARLRCSPMKGHSHVYWYRQLPEEGLKFMVYLQKENIIDESGMPKERFSAEFPKEGPSILRIQQVVRGDSAAYFCASSPPGQGASEQFFGPGTRLTVL.

The rearrangement joins TRBV9 to TRBJ2-1; the match to TRBD2 covers 11 bases. J was trimmed by 0 bases and V by 4 bases; bases with no gene match: 12. The CDR3 contains 19 residues. Germline values: CDR1 SGDLS, CDR2 YYNGEE. The CDR3 DNA reads as TGTGCCAGCAGCCAAAACCCTAGCGGGGGGCCGAGCTCCTACAATGAGCAGTTCTTC. Amino acids: CASSQNPSGGPSSYNEQFF.

This clone appeared a few times. The chain recombines TRBV7-2 with TRBJ1-6; D is unresolved. The CDR3 contains 16 residues. Trimming took off 2 bases at V and 5 bases at J, with 13 bases between the two ends. Germline V gene sequence: CDR1 SGHTA, CDR2 FQGNSA. The CDR3 DNA reads TGTGCCAGCAGCTTATTGGTCACAGCTAATAATTCACCCCTCCACTTT. Translating gives CASSLLVTANNSPLHF.

This chain uses TRBV19 with TRBJ2-2, with D perhaps matching TRBD1 (5 bases). The CDR3 extends over 13 amino acids. The ends were cut back, 8 bases at V and 5 bases at J, with 12 bases in the middle. The V gene's germline CDR1 is LNHDA and CDR2 SQIVND (reference sequence). The CDR3 region is CASEVGVTGELFF. As DNA, the CDR3 is TGTGCCAGTGAAGTAGGGGTTACCGGGGAGCTGTTTTTT.

This clone was seen only a few times. The CDR3 DNA sequence: TGTGCCATCAGTAACCCCCCAACAGCGGCCTATGGCTACACCTTC. Its translation: CAISNPPTAAYGYTF. This chain links TRBV10-3 with TRBJ1-2; D not certain. Trimming removed 5 bases at V and 4 bases at J, with 17 bases between. Germline V CDR1 and CDR2: ENHRY, SYGVKD. The CDR3 has 15 amino acids.

This chain links TRBV5-1 with TRBJ2-7; possibly TRBD1 for D (6 bases). In germline, CDR1 is SGHRS, CDR2 YFSETQ. V was pared by 4 bases and J by 1 base, with 15 bases between. The CDR3 has 15 amino acids. The CDR3 sequence: CASSDRQEPSYEQYF. The CDR3 coding sequence is TGCGCCAGCAGCGACCGACAGGAGCCATCCTACGAGCAGTACTTC. Combining the CDR3 with reference TRBV5-1 and TRBJ2-7 gives the whole variable domain KAGVTQTPRYLIKTRGQQVTLSCSPISGHRSVSWYQQTPGQGLQFLFEYFSETQRNKGNFPGRFSGRQFSNSRSEMNVSTLELGDSALYLCASSDRQEPSYEQYFGPGTRLTVT.